Reported below is one T cell receptor beta chain. The record originates from a study of blood T cell repertoires in COVID-19. Across the whole study: Sites across the United States, Italy and Spain contributed samples from acute and convalescent COVID-19.

One Seattle source followed patients from active infection through their disease course. Only in-frame clones appear in the TCRdb table, and some are missing; sequencing was by immunoSEQ multiplex PCR. This sample has about 300,000 clones, with about 91% found just once. The V and J ends lost 3 bases and 6 bases, in that order; junction bases with no gene match: 11. Germline values: CDR1 LNHNV, CDR2 YYDKDF (reference sequence). The CDR3 is 16 residues long. The receptor's source is a woman in her twenties or thirties with COVID-19, enrolled during active disease. The gene calls are TRBV15 and TRBJ2-3; TRBD1 agrees at 8 bases. The sequenced sample was peripheral blood. Written as DNA, the CDR3 is TGTGCCACCAGCAGTTGGAGGACAGGGCCGTCGGATACGCAGTATTTT. The encoded protein is CATSSWRTGPSDTQYF. Using reference TRBV15 and TRBJ2-3 for the parts outside the CDR3, the full variable domain is DAMVIQNPRYQVTQFGKPVTLSCSQTLNHNVMYWYQQKSSQAPKLLFHYYDKDFNNEADTPDNFQSRRPNTSFCFLDIRSPGLGDTAMYLCATSSWRTGPSDTQYFGPGTRLTVL.